This T cell receptor (beta chain) appears in the sequencing data of a study of regulatory T cells in long-lasting Graves disease. Regarding the study as a whole: Persistent-disease Graves' patients showed less TCR diversity than new cases.

This CDR3 is 14 amino acids long. CDR1 MNHGY and CDR2 SVAAGI come from the germline V gene. TCR beta libraries were built with iRepertoire HTBI primers and Arm-PCR of CDR3 regions. TCRdb recomputed calls from the multiplex PCR reads with MiXCR, one row per CDR3 protein. The sample lists some 320,000 distinct CDR3 sequences, 15% to 20% occurring once. This sample's time point: newly diagnosed GD, antithyroid drugs for less than 3 months. Generation of the TCR library employed RNA extracted from PBMCs. Concerning this clonotype: What it binds is unknown. This may arise from a read error, as a much more abundant clone is one base away.

The sample here was peripheral blood mononuclear cells (PBMCs), taken at new diagnosis, from a patient treated with antithyroid drugs. V and J are TRBV6-9 and TRBJ2-7, with TRBD1 identical over 11 bases. The clonotype comes from a female donor with Graves disease. This CDR3 is CASSSGQGADERYF. Here the CDR3 DNA reads TGTGCCAGCAGTTCAGGACAGGGGGCCGACGAGCGGTACTTC.